These T cell receptor beta chains were read from a single sample in a study of blood T cell repertoires in COVID-19. Assay: immunoSEQ multiplex PCR; the TCRdb copy retains only in-frame clones and omits some. The sample has approximately 300,000 clones; about 85% are singletons. Input material: PBMCs or T cells enriched from blood (not recorded which). These receptors came from a woman aged 30 to 39 who had been exposed to COVID-19. Both conserved end residues are part of each CDR3. The order of the fields is V gene, clone size, J gene, D gene, CDR3 DNA, CDR3 protein. A D gene is named only where the DNA matches it firmly. Part of the rows lack a size; the others show once, few, many or a class for expanded clones.

v_call: TRBV28; clone_size: few; j_call: TRBJ1-2; d_call: .; cdr3_nt: TGTGCCAGCAGAAGTCACACCTTCGGGGGGGAGGATGGCTACACCTTC; cdr3_aa: CASRSHTFGGEDGYTF
v_call: TRBV19; clone_size: .; j_call: TRBJ2-7; d_call: TRBD1; cdr3_nt: TGTGCCAGTAGTATGGACAGGACAGGGATCTACGAGCAGTACTTC; cdr3_aa: CASSMDRTGIYEQYF
v_call: TRBV18; clone_size: .; j_call: TRBJ1-1; d_call: .; cdr3_nt: TGTGCCAGCTCACCAGGAAGGGGCACTGAAGCTTTCTTT; cdr3_aa: CASSPGRGTEAFF
v_call: TRBV19; clone_size: few; j_call: TRBJ1-3; d_call: TRBD1; cdr3_nt: TGTGCCAGTAGTAATTTGGGGGACAGGGGGATCTCTGGAAACACCATATATTTT; cdr3_aa: CASSNLGDRGISGNTIYF
v_call: TRBV7-3; clone_size: .; j_call: TRBJ2-7; d_call: .; cdr3_nt: TGTGCCAGCAGCTTAAATCCGGGTAATACCTACGAGCAGTACTTC; cdr3_aa: CASSLNPGNTYEQYF
v_call: TRBV10-1; clone_size: .; j_call: TRBJ1-2; d_call: .; cdr3_nt: TGCGCCAGCTCGAGGGTTTCGTTC; cdr3_aa: CASSRVSF
v_call: TRBV5-8; clone_size: .; j_call: TRBJ2-1; d_call: TRBD1; cdr3_nt: TGTGCCAGCAGCGATCAGAACCGGGACAGAGTCTACAATGAGCAGTTCTTC; cdr3_aa: CASSDQNRDRVYNEQFF
v_call: TRBV5-1; clone_size: .; j_call: TRBJ2-3; d_call: .; cdr3_nt: TGCGCCAGCAGCCAGGACACGGGCCGCACAGATACGCAGTATTTT; cdr3_aa: CASSQDTGRTDTQYF
v_call: TRBV4-1; clone_size: .; j_call: TRBJ1-1; d_call: TRBD1; cdr3_nt: TGCGCCAGCAGCCAAGTTCAGGGGGCTTGGACTGAAGCTTTCTTT; cdr3_aa: CASSQVQGAWTEAFF
v_call: TRBV5-1; clone_size: .; j_call: TRBJ2-5; d_call: .; cdr3_nt: TGCGCCAGCAGCTCATTATCCGGGTCTGGAGAGACCCAGTACTTC; cdr3_aa: CASSSLSGSGETQYF
v_call: TRBV2; clone_size: once; j_call: TRBJ2-5; d_call: TRBD1; cdr3_nt: TGTGCCAGCAGCAAAGACAGGGGCCAAGAGACCCAGTACTTC; cdr3_aa: CASSKDRGQETQYF
v_call: TRBV30; clone_size: .; j_call: TRBJ2-7; d_call: .; cdr3_nt: TGTGCCTGGAGAGTCGGGTCCTACGAGCAGTACTTC; cdr3_aa: CAWRVGSYEQYF
v_call: TRBV4-3; clone_size: .; j_call: TRBJ2-1; d_call: TRBD2; cdr3_nt: TGCGCCAGCAGCCAAGATCTCGGGGGGGGCCGCTACAATGAGCAGTTCTTC; cdr3_aa: CASSQDLGGGRYNEQFF
v_call: TRBV7-3; clone_size: .; j_call: TRBJ2-5; d_call: TRBD1; cdr3_nt: TGTGCCAGCAGCTCAACCGGGACAGGGGGCCAGACCCAGTACTTC; cdr3_aa: CASSSTGTGGQTQYF
v_call: TRBV6-2/TRBV6-3; clone_size: .; j_call: TRBJ1-2; d_call: .; cdr3_nt: TGTGCCAGCAGTTACAACTCTGATGGGACAACCTATGGCTACACCTTC; cdr3_aa: CASSYNSDGTTYGYTF
v_call: TRBV20-1; clone_size: .; j_call: TRBJ1-3; d_call: TRBD1; cdr3_nt: TGCAGTGCTAGTTCGTGGGACAGCAACTCTGGAAACACCATATATTTT; cdr3_aa: CSASSWDSNSGNTIYF